The 32 T cell receptor beta chains presented below share a single source sample, sequenced in a study of tissue T cells after allogeneic stem cell transplantation. Described time point: mouse harvest day 7 after allogeneic transplant. Mouse grafts combined 10^7 T-cell-depleted bone marrow cells with 10^6 splenic CD5+ T cells. The protocol was immunoSEQ multiplex PCR, while the TCRdb copy is restricted to in-frame clones and leaves out a portion. Of about 3,700 clones listed, 50% are singletons. Sequenced material: gut tissue. Every receptor here comes from a female BALB/c mouse given C57BL/6 T cells with graft-versus-host disease after an allogeneic hematopoietic cell transplant.

For this clone: All gene names here are mouse names. The read stops 1 residue short of the end of the CDR3; the missing end is completed from the germline J gene. V gene TRBV26 combines with J gene TRBJ1-2, with unresolved D. This CDR3 comprises 13 residues. With 3 bases removed from V and 0 bases from J, the gap between germline ends came to 5 bases. Germline assignment: CDR1 KGHPV and CDR2 FQNQEV (reference sequence). Partial CDR3 DNA: TGTGCCAGCAGTCTTACATCAAACTCCGACTACACC. It codes for CASSLTSNSDYT. The whole CDR3 sequence reads CASSLTSNSDYTF.

Remarks on this clone: The gene names here belong to mouse. The CDR3 goes on 1 residue after the read ends, and that part is filled in from the germline J gene. The J gene is TRBJ2-7, the V gene TRBV26, with 10 bases lining up with TRBD1. There are 13 residues in the CDR3. V trimming: 6 bases; J trimming: 3 bases; junction bases outside the gene matches: 2. CDR1 and CDR2 (germline): KGHPV, FQNQEV (reference sequence). CDR3 DNA, as far as it was read: TGTGCCAGCAGAGGACAGGGGGGCTATGAACAGTAC. Its translation: CASRGQGGYEQY. The whole CDR3 region reads CASRGQGGYEQYF.

Turning to this clone: The germline and genes are mouse ones. This CDR3 reads CASSLNTRAETLYF. The sequenced CDR3 bases are TGTGCCAGCAGTCTGAACACTAGGGCAGAAACGCTGTAT. The chain uses TRBV26 and TRBJ2-3; no reliable D call. The CDR3 end lies 1 residue beyond the end of the read and is filled in from the germline J gene. The V end lost 2 bases, the J end lost 3 bases, and 9 bases lay between the germline ends. CDR1 and CDR2 from the germline V gene are KGHPV and FQNQEV (reference sequence). This CDR3 is 14 amino acids long.

This clone was observed a few times. Gene names are the mouse ones. The read ends 1 residue early relative to the CDR3; the germline J gene fills the gap. The V call is TRBV26, the J call TRBJ1-4; TRBD1 might be the D (6 bases). Trimming cost V 6 bases and J 0 bases, with 11 bases left between them. CDR3 length: 15 amino acids. Germline-derived CDR1 and CDR2 are KGHPV and FQNQEV (reference sequence). Incomplete CDR3 DNA: TGTGCCAGCAGCCTAGGGGGAATTTCCAACGAAAGATTATTT. This translates into CASSLGGISNERLF. The entire CDR3 is CASSLGGISNERLFF.

For this clone: All gene names here are mouse names. The read halts 1 residue ahead of the CDR3 end, with the missing end drawn from the germline J gene. V and J are TRBV3 and TRBJ1-3; no clear D gene. Germline V gene lookup returns CDR1 SNHLY and CDR2 FYNGKV (reference sequence). V lost 5 bases to trimming and J lost 0 bases, with 8 bases between them. The CDR3 is 14 amino acids. Partial CDR3 DNA: TGTGCCAGCAGCACCACAAATTCTGGAAATACGCTCTAT. Translating gives CASSTTNSGNTLY. In full, the CDR3 is CASSTTNSGNTLYF. Variable domain in full (rest from reference TRBV3 and TRBJ1-3): GPKVLQIPSHQIIDMGQMVTLNCDPVSNHLYFYWYKQILGQQMEFLVNFYNGKVMEKSKLFKDQFSVERPDGSYFTLKIQPTALEDSAVYFCASSTTNSGNTLYFGEGSRLIVV.

Concerning this clone itself: The germline and genes are mouse ones. The read terminates 1 residue ahead of where the CDR3 ends, so the germline J gene completes it. This chain uses TRBV17 with TRBJ1-3, with D unresolved. V was pared by 3 bases and J by 4 bases, with 7 bases between. The CDR3 loop spans 13 amino acids. The germline V gene encodes CDR1 MNHDT and CDR2 YYDKIL. CDR3 DNA, as far as it was read: TGTGCTAGCAGTAGGGTGCCGGGAAATACGCTCTAT. This codes for CASSRVPGNTLY. In full, the CDR3 is CASSRVPGNTLYF. The whole variable domain, filled in from reference TRBV17 and TRBJ1-3, reads DTTVKQNPRYKLARVGKPVNLICSQTMNHDTMYWYQKKPNQAPKLLLFYYDKILNREADTFEKFQSSRPNNSFCSLYIGSAGLEYSAMYLCASSRVPGNTLYFGEGSRLIVV.

By share, this clone ranks as large. The gene names here belong to mouse. The read falls 1 residue short of the CDR3 end, and the missing part is taken from the germline J gene. The chain combines TRBV17 with TRBJ2-7; the D gene is possibly TRBD1 (6 bases). V dropped 7 bases and J dropped 6 bases, with 13 bases sitting between them. The CDR3 contains 12 residues. Germline CDR1 reads MNHDT; CDR2 reads YYDKIL. CDR3 DNA (partial): TGTGCTAGCACCGTACAGGGAGGTGAACAGTAC. It specifies CASTVQGGEQY. The full CDR3 protein is CASTVQGGEQYF.

Concerning this clone itself: Mouse gene names and germline throughout. The CDR3 goes on 1 residue after the read ends, and that part is filled in from the germline J gene. The gene calls are TRBV23 and TRBJ2-1; the table's TRBD2 call for D was not verified on the DNA. This CDR3 contains 15 residues. Germline CDR1 and CDR2: KGHTA and FQNQQP. The CDR3 loop reads CSSSLGTGAYAEQFF. The sequenced CDR3 bases are TGCTCCAGCAGCCTTGGGACTGGGGCCTATGCTGAGCAGTTC.

This clone has only a few counts. Gene names are the mouse ones. With the read ending 1 residue before the CDR3 end, the germline J gene is used to fill in that end. V usage is TRBV24 and J usage is TRBJ1-5, with 8 bases fitting TRBD1. V was clipped by 4 bases and J by 1 base; unmatched bases: 6. Germline loops: CDR1 KGHTA, CDR2 FRNEEI. The CDR3 is made up of 16 amino acids. The CDR3: CASSPGQGDNNQAPLF. The CDR3 bases that were read are TGTGCCAGCAGTCCCGGACAGGGAGACAACAACCAGGCTCCGCTT.

This clone is deemed large. Mouse gene names apply. The DNA ends 1 residue before the CDR3 does, and the rest of the CDR3 is filled in from the germline J gene. The chain combines TRBV26 with TRBJ1-3; 9 nucleotides line up with TRBD1. In germline, CDR1 is KGHPV, CDR2 FQNQEV (reference sequence). CDR3 length: 15 amino acids. The trim removed 3 bases at V and 1 base at J, leaving 1 base unmatched. The CDR3 loop is CASSLTGGSGNTLYF. The CDR3 DNA, read in part, is TGTGCCAGCAGTCTTACAGGGGGCTCTGGAAATACGCTCTAT.

This clone was observed once. Mouse names are used for the genes. Coverage ceases 1 residue before the CDR3 finishes, and the germline J gene fills in the end. The genes are TRBV13-2 and TRBJ2-2, with 7 bases that match TRBD2. The trim removed 1 base at V and 0 bases at J, leaving 3 bases unmatched. CDR3 length: 16 residues. The germline V gene encodes CDR1 NNHNN and CDR2 SYGAGS (reference sequence). CDR3 DNA, as far as it was read: TGTGCCAGCGGTGATCACTGGGGTGCAAACACCGGGCAGCTCTAC. Amino acid sequence: CASGDHWGANTGQLY. The full CDR3 is CASGDHWGANTGQLYF.

Remarks on this clone: The germline and genes are mouse ones. The sequenced part of the CDR3 DNA is TGTGCCAGCTCTCTCGACCGGAACACCTTGTAC. Amino acids: CASSLDRNTLY. The whole CDR3 protein is CASSLDRNTLYF. This rearrangement joins TRBV12-1 to TRBJ2-4; D is uncertain. The CDR3 end is not reached by the read, which stops 1 residue before it; the germline J gene fills it in. Trimming shortened V by 0 bases and J by 6 bases, and 6 bases separated the two germline ends. Germline V gives CDR1 SGHSN, CDR2 HYEKVE. The CDR3 length is 12 residues.

Only a few counts were recorded for this clone. Any gene name here is a mouse gene name. The read gets to within 1 residue of the CDR3 end, and the germline J gene fills in the rest. This chain connects TRBV13-3 to TRBJ2-7; 8 bases fit TRBD2. V lost 3 bases to trimming and J lost 7 bases; unmatched junction nucleotides: 6. The CDR3 loop spans 13 amino acids. CDR1 and CDR2 (germline): NNHDY, SYVADS. The CDR3 reads CASSGGGPGEQYF. The covered CDR3 bases are TGTGCCAGCAGTGGGGGGGGGCCGGGGGAACAGTAC.

On this clone itself: The gene symbols are mouse symbols. The read stops 1 residue short of the end of the CDR3; the missing end is completed from the germline J gene. The rearrangement uses TRBV5 and TRBJ1-1; 8 positions agree with TRBD1. Unmatched junction bases numbered 2, after V lost 2 bases and J lost 0 bases. The CDR3 contains 15 residues. Per germline, CDR1 LGHNA and CDR2 YNLKQL (reference sequence). CDR3 in amino acids: CASSQSDRANTEVFF. The sequenced CDR3 bases are TGTGCCAGCAGCCAATCGGACAGGGCAAACACAGAAGTCTTC.

This clone occurred a few times. Each gene name is a mouse one. Coverage ceases 1 residue before the CDR3 finishes, and the germline J gene fills in the end. J is TRBJ2-7 and V is TRBV4; 11 bases map to TRBD2. This CDR3 is 14 amino acids long. CDR1 is LGHDT and CDR2 is YNNKQL in the germline V gene (reference sequence). The trim removed 4 bases at V and 7 bases at J, leaving 6 bases unmatched. CDR3 region: CASSFRDWGWEQYF. The covered CDR3 bases are TGTGCCAGCAGCTTCCGGGACTGGGGGTGGGAACAGTAC.

In the case of this clone: Gene labels here are mouse ones. The read ends 1 residue shy of where the CDR3 ends; the end is completed using the germline J gene. This chain joins TRBV26 and TRBJ1-6, with TRBD1 matching 9 bases. TRBJ1-6 is filed as an ORF, its function uncertain. The CDR3 is made up of 14 amino acids. Germline V lookup: CDR1 KGHPV, CDR2 FQNQEV (reference sequence). J was trimmed by 3 bases and V by 7 bases; bases with no gene match: 1. The chain's CDR3 is CASTTGGYNSPLYF. The DNA read from the CDR3 is TGTGCCAGCACGACAGGGGGCTATAATTCGCCCCTCTAC.

This clone is termed large (0.1 to 1%). Gene labels here are mouse ones. Coverage ceases 1 residue before the CDR3 finishes, and the germline J gene fills in the end. This chain connects TRBV12-1 to TRBJ2-1; TRBD2 agrees at 8 bases. Germline-derived CDR1 and CDR2 are SGHSN and HYEKVE. The CDR3 consists of 16 residues. V lost 0 bases and J lost 0; bases outside the gene matches: 3. CDR3 sequence: CASSLWGGYNYAEQFF. CDR3 DNA, as far as it was read: TGTGCCAGCTCTCTCTGGGGGGGATATAACTATGCTGAGCAGTTC.

This clone occurred a few times. Gene names follow the mouse nomenclature. Sequencing ends 1 residue short of the CDR3 end; the germline J gene provides the rest. This chain links TRBV23 with TRBJ2-1; no check of the table's D call, TRBD2, against the DNA was made. Looked up from germline, CDR1 is KGHTA and CDR2 is FQNQQP. This CDR3 contains 13 residues. The CDR3: CSSRDWGYAEQFF. CDR3 DNA, as far as it was read: TGCTCCAGCAGGGACTGGGGGTATGCTGAGCAGTTC. Filled out from reference TRBV23 and TRBJ2-1, the complete variable domain reads DAAVTQKPRYLIKMKGQEAEMKCIPEKGHTAVFWYQQKQSKELKFLIYFQNQQPLDQIDMVKERFSAVCPSSSLCSLGIRTCEAEDSALYLCSSRDWGYAEQFFGPGTRLTVL.

Comments on this clone: The gene names here belong to mouse. The sequenced fragment ends 1 residue before the CDR3 boundary, so the rest is inferred from the germline J gene. This sequence joins TRBV16 and TRBJ2-7; 8 nucleotides agree with TRBD2. CDR3 length: 14 amino acids. Looked up from germline, CDR1 is SGHSA and CDR2 is FRNQAP. V shed 3 bases, J shed 0 bases, and the junction held 1 base outside the gene matches. The CDR3 DNA, read in part, is TGTGCAAGCAGCTTTTGGGGGGGCTCCTATGAACAGTAC. This codes for CASSFWGGSYEQY. The complete CDR3 reads CASSFWGGSYEQYF.

Concerning this clone: Mouse germline and gene names are used. The DNA ends 1 residue before the CDR3 does, and the rest of the CDR3 is filled in from the germline J gene. J is TRBJ2-1 and V is TRBV13-1; TRBD2 matches 10 bases. Germline CDR1 reads NSHNY; CDR2 reads SYGAGN. The ends lost 2 bases at V and 7 bases at J; junction bases unmatched: 9. The CDR3 loop spans 16 amino acids. CDR3 protein: CASSEDWGELYAEQFF. The part of the CDR3 DNA that was read is TGTGCCAGCAGTGAAGACTGGGGGGAACTTTACGCTGAGCAGTTC.

This clone appeared a single time. Mouse names are used for the genes. The observed sequence ends 1 residue before the CDR3 terminus, with the missing tail filled in from the germline J gene. V usage is TRBV23 and J usage is TRBJ1-1. Looked up from germline, CDR1 is KGHTA and CDR2 is FQNQQP. The CDR3 loop spans 12 amino acids. The CDR3: CSSSIVNTEVFF. The CDR3 bases that were read are TGCTCCAGCAGTATCGTAAACACAGAAGTCTTC. Drawing the rest from reference TRBV23 and TRBJ1-1, the complete variable domain is DAAVTQKPRYLIKMKGQEAEMKCIPEKGHTAVFWYQQKQSKELKFLIYFQNQQPLDQIDMVKERFSAVCPSSSLCSLGIRTCEAEDSALYLCSSSIVNTEVFFGKGTRLTVV.

Comment on this clone: Any gene name here is a mouse gene name. The read ends 1 residue before the CDR3 terminus; that terminus is restored from the germline J gene. This rearrangement joins TRBV17 to TRBJ1-3, with D hard to call. This CDR3 comprises 15 residues. Germline V lookup: CDR1 MNHDT, CDR2 YYDKIL. Trimming left V 1 base short and J 0 bases short, with 7 bases between. The sequenced part of the CDR3 DNA is TGTGCTAGCAGTAGAGGGGCGGGTTCTGGAAATACGCTCTAT. Amino acid sequence: CASSRGAGSGNTLY. The CDR3 in its entirety is CASSRGAGSGNTLYF.

Remarks on this clone: Each gene name is a mouse one. CDR3 DNA, as far as it was read: TGTGCCAGCAGTCTGCCCACTGGGGGGGCGAGAGATGCAGAAACGCTGTAT. Amino acids: CASSLPTGGARDAETLY. The CDR3 reads in full as CASSLPTGGARDAETLYF. This chain connects TRBV24 to TRBJ2-3, with 11 bases aligning to TRBD2. The CDR3 goes on 1 residue after the read ends, and that part is filled in from the germline J gene. V dropped 2 bases and J dropped 2; count of bases not matched to a gene: 9. Germline V gene lookup returns CDR1 KGHTA and CDR2 FRNEEI. The CDR3 runs to 18 residues.

This clone is termed large (0.1 to 1%). Gene and germline names: mouse. The CDR3 goes on 1 residue after the read ends, and that part is filled in from the germline J gene. The chain uses TRBV29 and TRBJ2-1; 8 positions agree with TRBD1. V lost 6 bases, J lost 3 bases, and 1 base stayed unmatched. Germline V lookup: CDR1 MSHET, CDR2 SYDVDS. The CDR3 runs to 13 residues. CDR3 sequence: CASRQGAYAEQFF. The sequenced CDR3 bases are TGTGCTAGCAGGCAGGGGGCCTATGCTGAGCAGTTC.

About this clone: Germline and genes: mouse. The missing CDR3 end, 1 residue past where the read stops, is filled in from the germline J gene. The gene calls are TRBV13-3 and TRBJ2-7; no clear D gene. The CDR3 covers 11 residues. Trimming cost V 1 base and J 6 bases, with 5 bases left between them. CDR1 and CDR2 (germline): NNHDY, SYVADS. The CDR3 here is CASSDRVEQYF. Partial CDR3 DNA: TGTGCCAGCAGTGATAGGGTTGAACAGTAC.

To note about this clone: Gene names are the mouse ones. The read is 1 residue too short to cover the CDR3 end, so that end is filled in from the germline J gene. The chain carries TRBV5 and TRBJ1-2; D might be TRBD1 (5 bases). This CDR3 is built from 15 residues. Germline assignment: CDR1 LGHNA and CDR2 YNLKQL (reference sequence). Trimming removed 0 bases from V and 0 bases from J, with 8 bases in between. The CDR3 sequence: CASSQDGGANSDYTF. The CDR3 bases that were read are TGTGCCAGCAGCCAAGATGGGGGAGCAAACTCCGACTACACC.

This clone was recorded a few times. The gene names given are mouse names. The read ends 1 residue early relative to the CDR3; the germline J gene fills the gap. V and J are TRBV13-2 and TRBJ1-4, with TRBD1 matching 8 bases. V trimming: 0 bases; J trimming: 6 bases; junction bases outside the gene matches: 4. Germline CDR1 is NNHNN and CDR2 is SYGAGS (reference sequence). This CDR3 region has 15 residues. CDR3 residues: CASGDARGRYERLFF. Incomplete CDR3 DNA: TGTGCCAGCGGTGATGCCAGGGGGCGATACGAAAGATTATTT.

Concerning this clone itself: Gene names follow the mouse nomenclature. The read gets to within 1 residue of the CDR3 end, and the germline J gene fills in the rest. This chain connects TRBV15 to TRBJ2-1, with TRBD1 matching 7 bases. Trimming cost V 6 bases and J 3 bases; bases outside gene matches: 5. From germline, CDR1 is SGHND and CDR2 FRSKSL. The CDR3 length is 14 residues. The CDR3 here is CASRNRGLYAEQFF. Incomplete CDR3 DNA: TGTGCCAGCAGGAACAGGGGTCTCTATGCTGAGCAGTTC. The complete variable domain, with remaining parts taken from reference TRBV15 and TRBJ2-1, reads DAGVTQTPRHEVAEKGQTIILKCEPVSGHNDLFWYRQTKIQGLELLSYFRSKSLMEDGGAFKDRFKAEMLNSSFSTLKIQPTEPKDSAVYLCASRNRGLYAEQFFGPGTRLTVL.

Comment on this clone: Gene and germline names: mouse. The read is 1 residue too short to cover the CDR3 end, so that end is filled in from the germline J gene. V gene TRBV13-2 combines with J gene TRBJ2-7; TRBD2 is a possible D gene (7 bases). Trimming left V 2 bases short and J 7 bases short, with 13 bases between. From germline, CDR1 is NNHNN and CDR2 SYGAGS (reference sequence). The CDR3 consists of 13 residues. The CDR3 spells CASGEGGRLEQYF. CDR3 DNA (partial): TGTGCCAGCGGTGAAGGGGGGCGCCTGGAACAGTAC.

This clone was counted a few times. Gene names and germline match the mouse. Read coverage stops 1 residue before the CDR3 terminus; the germline J gene supplies the remainder. V usage is TRBV13-2 and J usage is TRBJ1-5; D is possibly TRBD1 (5 bases). From germline, CDR1 is NNHNN and CDR2 SYGAGS (reference sequence). The ends were cut back, 1 base at V and 9 bases at J, with 8 bases in the middle. The CDR3 length is 12 residues. The sequenced part of the CDR3 DNA is TGTGCCAGCGGTGATAAGGGGCGGGCTCCGCTT. This gives the protein CASGDKGRAPL. The full CDR3 sequence reads CASGDKGRAPLF.

Comment on this clone: These gene names are mouse names. CDR3 bases read: TGTGCCAGCAGTCTATTTAACCAAGACACCCAGTAC. Its protein is CASSLFNQDTQY. The entire CDR3 protein is CASSLFNQDTQYF. The chain recombines TRBV26 with TRBJ2-5; D not certain. The read terminates 1 residue before the CDR3 end, so the remaining end is supplied by the germline J gene. Germline lookup yields CDR1 KGHPV and CDR2 FQNQEV (reference sequence). The CDR3 loop spans 13 amino acids. V lost 3 bases, J lost 0 bases, and 4 bases lay in between.

A note on this clone: Mouse names are used for the genes. Read coverage stops 1 residue before the CDR3 terminus; the germline J gene supplies the remainder. The chain recombines TRBV26 with TRBJ2-5, with 8 nucleotides matching TRBD1. CDR3 length equals 14 residues. Germline CDR1 reads KGHPV; CDR2 reads FQNQEV (reference sequence). V shed 0 bases and J 6 bases; nucleotides not matched to a gene: 2. CDR3 bases read: TGTGCCAGCAGTCTGTCGACAGGGGCCGACACCCAGTAC. The encoded protein is CASSLSTGADTQY. The whole CDR3 protein is CASSLSTGADTQYF.